This TCR beta chain appears in the sequencing data of a study of blood T cells in healthy people across ages. Sample-barcoded 5' priming and a J-beta primer mix drove a second PCR of about 7 to 11 cycles. In TCRdb, the 5' RACE reads were re-called with MiXCR into one record per CDR3 protein. The sample holds about 680,000 distinct CDR3 sequences, approximately 49% seen once. V was trimmed by 10 bases and J by 0 bases, leaving 40 bases between them. The CDR3 extends over 22 amino acids. Germline lookup yields CDR1 SGHTA and CDR2 FQGTGA. A few counts support this clonotype. The chain recombines TRBV7-3 with TRBJ2-7, with D perhaps TRBD1 (9 bases). The TCR comes from a woman aged 55-75 years in good health. The sample comprised blood. For the CDR3, the DNA is TGTGCCACTTCCGGGGGGACAGGGAAGAGCGGGAGACTACTGGACCCCTCCTACGAGCAGTACTTC. Translated: CATSGGTGKSGRLLDPSYEQYF.